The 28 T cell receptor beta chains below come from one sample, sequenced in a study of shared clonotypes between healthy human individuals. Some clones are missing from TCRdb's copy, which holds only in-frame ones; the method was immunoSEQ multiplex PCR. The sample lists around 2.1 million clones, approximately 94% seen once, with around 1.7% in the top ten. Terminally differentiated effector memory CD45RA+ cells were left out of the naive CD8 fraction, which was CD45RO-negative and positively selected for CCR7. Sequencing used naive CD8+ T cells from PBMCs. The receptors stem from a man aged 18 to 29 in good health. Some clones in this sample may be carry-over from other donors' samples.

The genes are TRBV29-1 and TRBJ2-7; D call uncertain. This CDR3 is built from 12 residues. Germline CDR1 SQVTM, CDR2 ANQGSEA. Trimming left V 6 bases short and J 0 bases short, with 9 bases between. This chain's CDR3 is CSVLDISYEQYF. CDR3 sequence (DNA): TGCAGCGTATTAGACATCTCCTACGAGCAGTACTTC.

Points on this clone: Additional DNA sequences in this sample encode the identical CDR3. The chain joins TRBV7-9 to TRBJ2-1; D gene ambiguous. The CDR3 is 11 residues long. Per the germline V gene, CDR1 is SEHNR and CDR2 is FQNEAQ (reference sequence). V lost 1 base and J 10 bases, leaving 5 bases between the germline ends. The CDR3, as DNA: TGTGCCAGCAGCTTAGTAGAGGAGCAGTTCTTC. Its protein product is CASSLVEEQFF.

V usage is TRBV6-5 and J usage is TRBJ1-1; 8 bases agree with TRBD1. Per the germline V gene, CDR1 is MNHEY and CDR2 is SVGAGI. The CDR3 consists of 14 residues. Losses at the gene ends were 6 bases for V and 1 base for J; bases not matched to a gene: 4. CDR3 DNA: TGTGCCAGCAGACAGGGGGAAGGGAACACTGAAGCTTTCTTT. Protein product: CASRQGEGNTEAFF.

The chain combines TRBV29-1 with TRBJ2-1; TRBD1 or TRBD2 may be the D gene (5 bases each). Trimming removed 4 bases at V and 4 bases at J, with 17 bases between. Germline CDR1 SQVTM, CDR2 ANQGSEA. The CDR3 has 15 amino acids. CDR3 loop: CSVGTAGTEYNEQFF. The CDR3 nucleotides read TGCAGCGTTGGCACGGCCGGGACCGAGTACAATGAGCAGTTCTTC.

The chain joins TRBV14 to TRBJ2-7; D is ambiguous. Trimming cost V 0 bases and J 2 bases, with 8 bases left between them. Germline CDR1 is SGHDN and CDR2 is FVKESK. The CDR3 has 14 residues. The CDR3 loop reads CASSQDRGAYEQYF. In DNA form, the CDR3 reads TGTGCCAGCAGCCAAGATCGCGGCGCCTACGAGCAGTACTTC.

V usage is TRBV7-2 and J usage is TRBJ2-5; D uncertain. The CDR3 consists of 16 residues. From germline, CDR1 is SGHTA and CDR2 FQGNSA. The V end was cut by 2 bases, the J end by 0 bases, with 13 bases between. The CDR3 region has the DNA TGTGCCAGCAGCTTAAAGGCCAGCGCGTACCAAGAGACCCAGTACTTC. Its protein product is CASSLKASAYQETQYF. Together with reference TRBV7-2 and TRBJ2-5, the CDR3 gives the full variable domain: GAGVSQSPSNKVTEKGKDVELRCDPISGHTALYWYRQSLGQGLEFLIYFQGNSAPDKSGLPSDRFSAERTGGSVSTLTIQRTQQEDSAVYLCASSLKASAYQETQYFGPGTRLLVL.

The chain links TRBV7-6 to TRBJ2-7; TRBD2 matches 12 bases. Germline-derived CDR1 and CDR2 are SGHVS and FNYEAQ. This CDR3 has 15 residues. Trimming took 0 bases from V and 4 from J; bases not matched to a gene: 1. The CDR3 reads CASSLATSGSYEQYF. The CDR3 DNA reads TGTGCCAGCAGCTTAGCGACTAGCGGGAGTTACGAGCAGTACTTC. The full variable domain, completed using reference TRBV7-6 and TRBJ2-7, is GAGVSQSPRYKVTKRGQDVALRCDPISGHVSLYWYRQALGQGPEFLTYFNYEAQQDKSGLPNDRFSAERPEGSISTLTIQRTEQRDSAMYRCASSLATSGSYEQYFGPGTRLTVT.

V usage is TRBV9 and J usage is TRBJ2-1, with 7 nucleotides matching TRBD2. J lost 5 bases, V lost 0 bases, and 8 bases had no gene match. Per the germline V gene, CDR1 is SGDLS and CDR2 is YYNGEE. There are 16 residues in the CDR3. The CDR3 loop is CASSVGGGRTHNEQFF. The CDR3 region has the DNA TGTGCCAGCAGCGTAGGGGGCGGGAGAACGCACAATGAGCAGTTCTTC.

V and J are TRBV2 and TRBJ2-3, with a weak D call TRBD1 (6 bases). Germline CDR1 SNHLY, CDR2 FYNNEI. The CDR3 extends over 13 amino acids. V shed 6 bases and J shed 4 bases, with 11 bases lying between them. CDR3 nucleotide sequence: TGTGCCAGCAGGACCGCAGGGGCAGATACGCAGTATTTT. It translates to CASRTAGADTQYF.

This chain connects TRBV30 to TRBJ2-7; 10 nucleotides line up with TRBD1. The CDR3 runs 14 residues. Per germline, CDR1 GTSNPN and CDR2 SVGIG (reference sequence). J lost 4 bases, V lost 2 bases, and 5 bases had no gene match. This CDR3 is CAWSPPGQGYEQYF. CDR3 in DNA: TGTGCCTGGAGTCCCCCGGGACAGGGGTACGAGCAGTACTTC.

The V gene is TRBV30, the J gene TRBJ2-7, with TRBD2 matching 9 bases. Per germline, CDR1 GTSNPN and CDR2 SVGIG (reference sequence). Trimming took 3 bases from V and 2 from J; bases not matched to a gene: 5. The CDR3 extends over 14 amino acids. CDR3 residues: CAWRRLAEAYEQYF. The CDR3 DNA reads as TGTGCCTGGAGGAGACTAGCGGAAGCCTACGAGCAGTACTTC.

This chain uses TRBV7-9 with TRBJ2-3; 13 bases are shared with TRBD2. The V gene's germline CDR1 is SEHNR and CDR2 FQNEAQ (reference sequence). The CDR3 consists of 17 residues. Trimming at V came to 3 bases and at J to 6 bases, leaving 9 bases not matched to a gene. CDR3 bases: TGTGCCAGCAGCTTTGGACTAGCGGGAGTGGTACTGGATACGCAGTATTTT. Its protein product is CASSFGLAGVVLDTQYF.

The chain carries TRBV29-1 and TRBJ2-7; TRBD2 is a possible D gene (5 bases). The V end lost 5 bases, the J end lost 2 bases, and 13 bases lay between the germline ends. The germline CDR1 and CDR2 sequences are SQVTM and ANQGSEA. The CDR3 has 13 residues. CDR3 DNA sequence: TGCAGCGTTAGGGAGCGGCGGGCCTACGAGCAGTACTTC. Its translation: CSVRERRAYEQYF.

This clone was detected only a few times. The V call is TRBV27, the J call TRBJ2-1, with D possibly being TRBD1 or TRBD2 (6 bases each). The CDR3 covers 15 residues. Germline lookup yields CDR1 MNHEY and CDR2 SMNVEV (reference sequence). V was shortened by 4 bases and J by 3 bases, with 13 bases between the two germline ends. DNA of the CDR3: TGTGCCAGCAGTTCCCGGGGGACACTCTACAATGAGCAGTTCTTC. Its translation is CASSSRGTLYNEQFF.

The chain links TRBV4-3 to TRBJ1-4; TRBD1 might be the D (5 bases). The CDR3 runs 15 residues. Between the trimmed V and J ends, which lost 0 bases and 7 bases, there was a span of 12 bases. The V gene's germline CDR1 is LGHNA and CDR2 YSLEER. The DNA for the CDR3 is TGCGCCAGCAGCCAAGATCGAGGGGTATTTGAAAAACTGTTTTTT. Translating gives CASSQDRGVFEKLFF.

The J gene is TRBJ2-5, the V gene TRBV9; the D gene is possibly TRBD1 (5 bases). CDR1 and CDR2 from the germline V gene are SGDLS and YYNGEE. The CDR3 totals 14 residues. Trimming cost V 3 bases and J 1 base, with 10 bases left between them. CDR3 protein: CASSADSFQETQYF. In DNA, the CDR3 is TGTGCCAGCAGCGCCGACAGTTTCCAAGAGACCCAGTACTTC.

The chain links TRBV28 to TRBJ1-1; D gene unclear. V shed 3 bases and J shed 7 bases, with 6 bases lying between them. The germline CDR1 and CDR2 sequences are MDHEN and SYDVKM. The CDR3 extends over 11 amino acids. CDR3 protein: CASSFLGEAFF. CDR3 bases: TGTGCCAGCAGTTTTTTGGGTGAAGCTTTCTTT. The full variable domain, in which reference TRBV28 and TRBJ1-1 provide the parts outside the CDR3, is DVKVTQSSRYLVKRTGEKVFLECVQDMDHENMFWYRQDPGLGLRLIYFSYDVKMKEKGDIPEGYSVSREKKERFSLILESASTNQTSMYLCASSFLGEAFFGQGTRLTVV.

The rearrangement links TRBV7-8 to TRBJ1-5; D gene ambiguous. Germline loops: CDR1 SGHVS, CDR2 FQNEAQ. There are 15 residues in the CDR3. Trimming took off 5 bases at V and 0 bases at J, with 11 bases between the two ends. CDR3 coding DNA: TGTGCCAGCAGCCCTAGGGAGGCTAGCAATCAGCCCCAGCATTTT. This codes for CASSPREASNQPQHF.

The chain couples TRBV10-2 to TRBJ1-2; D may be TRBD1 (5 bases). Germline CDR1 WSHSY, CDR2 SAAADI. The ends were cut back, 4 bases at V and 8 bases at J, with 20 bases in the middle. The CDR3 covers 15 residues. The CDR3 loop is CASSGQRKGSGGYTF. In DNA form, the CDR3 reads TGCGCCAGCAGTGGGCAGCGAAAGGGGAGTGGGGGCTACACCTTC.

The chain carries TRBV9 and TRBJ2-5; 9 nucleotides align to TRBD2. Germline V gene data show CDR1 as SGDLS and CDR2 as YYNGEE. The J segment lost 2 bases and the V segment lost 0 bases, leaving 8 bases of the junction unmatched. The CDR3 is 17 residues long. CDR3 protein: CASSVELGREGQETQYF. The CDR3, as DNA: TGTGCCAGCAGCGTAGAGTTGGGGCGGGAGGGACAAGAGACCCAGTACTTC.

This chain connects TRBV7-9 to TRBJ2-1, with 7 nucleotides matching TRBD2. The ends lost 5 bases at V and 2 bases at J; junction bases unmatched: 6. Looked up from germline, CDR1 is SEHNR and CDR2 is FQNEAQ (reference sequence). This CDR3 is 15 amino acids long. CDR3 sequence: CASSGGDGTYNEQFF. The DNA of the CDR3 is TGTGCCAGCAGCGGGGGGGACGGAACCTACAATGAGCAGTTCTTC.

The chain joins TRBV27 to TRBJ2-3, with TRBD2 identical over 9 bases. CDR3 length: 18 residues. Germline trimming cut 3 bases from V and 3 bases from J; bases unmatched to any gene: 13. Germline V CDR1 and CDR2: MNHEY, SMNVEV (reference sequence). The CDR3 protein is CASSFRLAESRGTDTQYF. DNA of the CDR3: TGTGCCAGCAGTTTCAGACTAGCGGAATCCCGCGGTACAGATACGCAGTATTTT.

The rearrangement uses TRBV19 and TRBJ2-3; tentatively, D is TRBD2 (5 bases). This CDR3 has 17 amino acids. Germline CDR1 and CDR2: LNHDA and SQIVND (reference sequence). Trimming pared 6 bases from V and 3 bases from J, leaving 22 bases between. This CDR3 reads CASSERAGVRGTDTQYF. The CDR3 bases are TGTGCCAGTAGCGAGAGGGCTGGAGTCCGAGGAACAGATACGCAGTATTTT.

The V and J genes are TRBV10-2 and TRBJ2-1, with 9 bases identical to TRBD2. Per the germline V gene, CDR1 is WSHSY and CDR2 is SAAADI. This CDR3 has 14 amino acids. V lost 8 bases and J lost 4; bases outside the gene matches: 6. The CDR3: CASGGTSSYNEQFF. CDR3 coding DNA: TGCGCCAGCGGCGGGACTAGCTCATACAATGAGCAGTTCTTC.

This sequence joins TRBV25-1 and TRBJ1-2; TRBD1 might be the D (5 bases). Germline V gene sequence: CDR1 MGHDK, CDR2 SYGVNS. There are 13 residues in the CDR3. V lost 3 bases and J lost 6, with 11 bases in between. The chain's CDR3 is CASSDRAQDGYTF. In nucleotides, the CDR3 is TGTGCCAGCAGTGACAGGGCACAGGATGGCTACACCTTC.

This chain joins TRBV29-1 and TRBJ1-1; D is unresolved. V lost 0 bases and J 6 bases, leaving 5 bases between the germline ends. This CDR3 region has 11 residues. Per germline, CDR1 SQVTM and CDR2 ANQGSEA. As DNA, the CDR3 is TGCAGCGTTGAAGACGTGGCTGAAGCTTTCTTT. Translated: CSVEDVAEAFF.

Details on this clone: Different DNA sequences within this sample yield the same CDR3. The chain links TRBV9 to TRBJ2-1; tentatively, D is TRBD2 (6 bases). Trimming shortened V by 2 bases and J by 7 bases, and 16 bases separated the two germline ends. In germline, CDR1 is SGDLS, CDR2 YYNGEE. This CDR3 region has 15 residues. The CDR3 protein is CASSVGGSGRNEQFF. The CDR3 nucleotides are TGTGCCAGCAGCGTCGGAGGGAGCGGTCGGAATGAGCAGTTCTTC. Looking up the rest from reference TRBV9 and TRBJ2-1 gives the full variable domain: DSGVTQTPKHLITATGQRVTLRCSPRSGDLSVYWYQQSLDQGLQFLIQYYNGEERAKGNILERFSAQQFPDLHSELNLSSLELGDSALYFCASSVGGSGRNEQFFGPGTRLTVL.

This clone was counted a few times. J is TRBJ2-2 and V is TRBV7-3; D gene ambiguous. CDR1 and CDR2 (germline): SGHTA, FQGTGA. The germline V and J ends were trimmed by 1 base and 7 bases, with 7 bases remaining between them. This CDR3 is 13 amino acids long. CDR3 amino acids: CASSLIHSGELFF. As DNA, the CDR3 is TGTGCCAGCAGCTTAATTCATAGCGGGGAGCTGTTTTTT.